Sequencing of this T cell receptor beta chain was carried out in a study of control samples from healthy donors and cancer patients. The CDR3 is made up of 15 amino acids. The J segment lost 4 bases and the V segment lost 4 bases, leaving 9 bases of the junction unmatched. The germline gives CDR1 MNHEY, CDR2 SMNVEV (reference sequence). Profiling relied on immunoSEQ multiplex PCR, and the TCRdb table lists in-frame clones only, not all of them. This sample has around 140,000 clones; roughly 91% occur once, and the top ten carry just over 7.5%. The gene calls are TRBV27 and TRBJ1-2; 7 bases align to TRBD1. Material: PBMCs. This clonotype originated in a man aged 45-65 years with head and neck cancer. The CDR3 protein is CASSSTGESSYGYTF. The DNA for the CDR3 is TGTGCCAGCAGTTCCACAGGGGAGTCTAGCTATGGCTACACCTTC.